There are a few counts of the clone carrying this T cell receptor beta chain. A read error may produce the germline difference seen at one junction end. This specimen comes from a study of regulatory T cells in long-lasting Graves disease. Combining iRepertoire HTBI primers with Arm-PCR of CDR3 regions, the authors built TCR beta libraries. TCRdb analysed the multiplex PCR reads with MiXCR anew, one entry per CDR3 protein. The sample has roughly 400,000 distinct CDR3 sequences; under 25% are singletons. Time point of the sample: persistent/refractory GD, antithyroid drugs over 5 years with positive TRAb. TCR sequences were obtained from RNA taken from PBMCs. CDR3 size: 18 residues. Germline CDR1 and CDR2: SGHKS and YYEKEE (reference sequence).

This rearrangement joins TRBV5-5 to TRBJ2-7; a possible D gene is TRBD1 (6 bases). The TCR comes from a female donor with Graves disease. Here the sequenced sample was peripheral blood mononuclear cells (PBMCs), taken when the disease was refractory, from a patient treated with antithyroid drugs. This CDR3 reads CASSQDRGTSPPWTEQYF. In nucleotides, the CDR3 is TGCGCCAGCAGCCAAGATCGAGGGACATCCCCCCCCTGGACCGAGCAGTACTTC.